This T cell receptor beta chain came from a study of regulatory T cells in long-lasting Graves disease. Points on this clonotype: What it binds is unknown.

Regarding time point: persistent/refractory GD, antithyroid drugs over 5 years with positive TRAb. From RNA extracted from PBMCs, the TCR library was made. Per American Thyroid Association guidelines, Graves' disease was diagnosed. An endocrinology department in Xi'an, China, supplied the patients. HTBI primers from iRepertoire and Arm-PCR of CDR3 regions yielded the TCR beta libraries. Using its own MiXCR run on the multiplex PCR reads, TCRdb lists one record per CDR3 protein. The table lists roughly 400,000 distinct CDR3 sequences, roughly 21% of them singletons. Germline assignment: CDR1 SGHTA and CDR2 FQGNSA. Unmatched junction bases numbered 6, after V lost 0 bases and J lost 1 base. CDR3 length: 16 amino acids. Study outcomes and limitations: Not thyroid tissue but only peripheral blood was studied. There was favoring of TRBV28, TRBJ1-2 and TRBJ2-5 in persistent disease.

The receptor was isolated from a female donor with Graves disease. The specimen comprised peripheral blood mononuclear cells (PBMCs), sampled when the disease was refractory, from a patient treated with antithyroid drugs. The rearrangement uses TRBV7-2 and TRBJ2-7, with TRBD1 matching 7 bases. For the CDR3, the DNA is TGTGCCAGCAGCTTAGCTGGAACAGGGGTGTCCTACGAGCAGTACTTC. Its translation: CASSLAGTGVSYEQYF.